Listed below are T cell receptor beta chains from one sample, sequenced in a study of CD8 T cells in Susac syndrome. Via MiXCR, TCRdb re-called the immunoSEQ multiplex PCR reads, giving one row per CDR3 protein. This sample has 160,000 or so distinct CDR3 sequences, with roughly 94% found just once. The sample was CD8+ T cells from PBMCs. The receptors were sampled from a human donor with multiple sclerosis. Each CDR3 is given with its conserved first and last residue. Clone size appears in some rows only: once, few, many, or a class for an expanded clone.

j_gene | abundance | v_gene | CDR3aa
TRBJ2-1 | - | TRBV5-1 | CASSLLAGSYNEQFF
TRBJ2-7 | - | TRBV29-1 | CSVEQGIPYEQYF
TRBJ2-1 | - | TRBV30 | CAWDWGGNEQFF
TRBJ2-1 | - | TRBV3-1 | CASSLDRGPDSPYNEQFF
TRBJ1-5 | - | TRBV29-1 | CSVQGQGAGQPQHF
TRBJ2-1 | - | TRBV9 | CASSVTGGLAGALSYNEQFF
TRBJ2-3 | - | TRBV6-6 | CASSSGGLSDTQYF
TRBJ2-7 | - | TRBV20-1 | CSARDKETYEQYF
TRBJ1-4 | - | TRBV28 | CASSSSREATNEKLFF
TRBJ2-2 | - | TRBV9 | CASSGGFRELFF
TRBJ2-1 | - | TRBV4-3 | CASSQDWRTSAYNEQFF
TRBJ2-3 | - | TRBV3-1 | CASSPRGSTDTQYF
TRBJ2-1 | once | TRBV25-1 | CASSWGIYNEQFF
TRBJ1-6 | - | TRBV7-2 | CASSSWEDSPLHF
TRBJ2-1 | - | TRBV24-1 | CATRSGGAIYNEQFF
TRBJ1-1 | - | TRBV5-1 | CASSLEGQVYRNTEAFF
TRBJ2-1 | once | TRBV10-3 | CAIGPKRGEPSSYNEQFF
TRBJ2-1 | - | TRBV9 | CASSVGLRDRDNEQFF
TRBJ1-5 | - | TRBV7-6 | CASSQNTGDSNQPQHF
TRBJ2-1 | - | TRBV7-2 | CASRARVGGYSYNEQFF
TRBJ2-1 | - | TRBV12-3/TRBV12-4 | CASSSQIYNEQFF
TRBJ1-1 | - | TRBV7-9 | CASSGGADTEAFF
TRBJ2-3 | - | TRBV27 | CASSSGGVSTDTQYF
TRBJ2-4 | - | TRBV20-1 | CSATDYSKNIQYF
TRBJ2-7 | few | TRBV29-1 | CSVEDGRTGVYEQYF
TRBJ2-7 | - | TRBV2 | CASNGRASYEQYF
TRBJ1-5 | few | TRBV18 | CASSPGQGSNQPQHF
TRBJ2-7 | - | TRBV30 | CAWSVKGTGSYEQYF
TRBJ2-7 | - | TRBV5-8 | CASSLAGTEVLSYEQYF
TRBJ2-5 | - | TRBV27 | CASSLVLETQYF
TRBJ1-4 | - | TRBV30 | CACRRDATNEKLFF
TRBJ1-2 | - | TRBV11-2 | CASSLDRRGYTF
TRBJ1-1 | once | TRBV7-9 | CASSSGQFEAFF
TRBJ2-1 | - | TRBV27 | CASTTSGGAHEQFF
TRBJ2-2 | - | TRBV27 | CASRPGTAGELFF
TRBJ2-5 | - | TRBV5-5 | CASSLRLGPQALETQYF
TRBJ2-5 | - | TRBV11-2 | CASSLEPLGVQETQYF
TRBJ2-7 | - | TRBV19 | CASSWGISYEQYF
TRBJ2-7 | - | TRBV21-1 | CASSKGNRDRVPEQYF
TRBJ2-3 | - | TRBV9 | CASSPSGLEDTQYF
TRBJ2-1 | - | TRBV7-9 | CASSQRGGLYNEQFF
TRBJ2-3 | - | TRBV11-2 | CASSLGPGATPRDTQYF
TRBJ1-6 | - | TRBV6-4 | CASSDRDNSPLHF
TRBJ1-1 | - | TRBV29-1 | CSGQVTEAFF
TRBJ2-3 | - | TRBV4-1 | CASSHTSGTQYF
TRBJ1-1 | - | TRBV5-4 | CASSRWDRAYEAFF
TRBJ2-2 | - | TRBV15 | CATSGGQGPTGELFF
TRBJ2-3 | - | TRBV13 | CASSPQGLAPDTQYF